This record concerns one T cell receptor beta chain sequence. Participants reported their clinical history, and cohort assignment relied on those reports. Among Cohort 3 donors, those recovered had two negative PCRs, clearance, or symptom resolution. The data were taken from a study of blood T cell repertoires in COVID-19. Study background: COVID-19 samples, acute and convalescent, were from the United States, Italy and Spain.

Trimming removed 1 base at V and 5 bases at J, with 15 bases between. The germline V gene encodes CDR1 SGHRS and CDR2 YFSETQ. The CDR3 sequence is 15 residues long. In the authors' methods: It was from reference gene primer amplification that nucleated cell counts were estimated. Some clones are missing from TCRdb's copy, which holds only in-frame ones; the method was immunoSEQ multiplex PCR. V and J calls and clone size come straight from that table; D and trimming were deduced from the DNA. This table has approximately 360,000 clones, roughly 87% appearing once. Input material: PBMCs or T cells enriched from blood (not recorded which). This chain joins TRBV5-1 and TRBJ2-5; TRBD1 might be the D (6 bases). This clonotype originated in a woman in her 50s who had recovered from COVID-19. The CDR3: CASSLTGTVGETQYF. CDR3 bases: TGCGCCAGCAGCTTGACAGGGACCGTGGGGGAGACCCAGTACTTC.